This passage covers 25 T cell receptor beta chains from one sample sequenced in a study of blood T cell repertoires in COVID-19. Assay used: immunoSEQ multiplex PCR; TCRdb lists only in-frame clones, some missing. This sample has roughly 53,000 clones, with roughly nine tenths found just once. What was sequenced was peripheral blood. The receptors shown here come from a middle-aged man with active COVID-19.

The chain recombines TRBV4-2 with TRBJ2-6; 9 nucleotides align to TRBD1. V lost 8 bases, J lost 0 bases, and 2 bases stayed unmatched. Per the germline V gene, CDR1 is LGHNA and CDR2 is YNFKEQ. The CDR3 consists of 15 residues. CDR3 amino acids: CASGQGSSGANVLTF. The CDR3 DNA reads TGTGCCAGCGGACAGGGGAGCTCTGGGGCCAACGTCCTGACTTTC.

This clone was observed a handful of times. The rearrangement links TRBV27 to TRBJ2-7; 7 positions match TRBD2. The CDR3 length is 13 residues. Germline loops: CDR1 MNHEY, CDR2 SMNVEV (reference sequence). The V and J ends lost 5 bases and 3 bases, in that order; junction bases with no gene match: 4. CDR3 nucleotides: TGTGCCAGCAGTCCAGGACTAGTCTACGAGCAGTACTTC. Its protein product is CASSPGLVYEQYF.

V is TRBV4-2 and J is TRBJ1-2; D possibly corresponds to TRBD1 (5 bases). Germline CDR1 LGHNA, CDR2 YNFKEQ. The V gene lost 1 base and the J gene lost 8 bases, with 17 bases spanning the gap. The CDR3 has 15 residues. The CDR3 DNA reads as TGTGCCAGCAGCCAAGGAAACTCCAGGGATAGCGGCTACACCTTC. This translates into CASSQGNSRDSGYTF.

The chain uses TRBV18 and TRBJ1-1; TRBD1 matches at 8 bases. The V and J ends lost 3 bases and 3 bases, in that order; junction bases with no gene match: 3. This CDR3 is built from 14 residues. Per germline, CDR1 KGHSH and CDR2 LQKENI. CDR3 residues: CASSPNRGDTEAFF. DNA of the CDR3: TGTGCCAGCTCACCTAACAGGGGGGACACTGAAGCTTTCTTT. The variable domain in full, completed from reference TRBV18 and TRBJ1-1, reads NAGVMQNPRHLVRRRGQEARLRCSPMKGHSHVYWYRQLPEEGLKFMVYLQKENIIDESGMPKERFSAEFPKEGPSILRIQQVVRGDSAAYFCASSPNRGDTEAFFGQGTRLTVV.

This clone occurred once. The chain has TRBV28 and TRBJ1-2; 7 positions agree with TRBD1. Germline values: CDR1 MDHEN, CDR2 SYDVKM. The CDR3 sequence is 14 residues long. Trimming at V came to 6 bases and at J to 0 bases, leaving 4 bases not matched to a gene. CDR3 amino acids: CASSGTATNYGYTF. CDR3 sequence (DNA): TGTGCCAGCAGCGGGACAGCTACTAACTATGGCTACACCTTC.

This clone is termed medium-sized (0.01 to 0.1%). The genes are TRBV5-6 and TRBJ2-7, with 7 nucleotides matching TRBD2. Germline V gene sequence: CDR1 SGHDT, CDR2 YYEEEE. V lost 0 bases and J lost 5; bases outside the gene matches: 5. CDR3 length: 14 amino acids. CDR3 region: CASSLGTSIHEQYF. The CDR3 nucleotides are TGTGCCAGCAGCTTGGGGACTAGTATTCACGAGCAGTACTTC.

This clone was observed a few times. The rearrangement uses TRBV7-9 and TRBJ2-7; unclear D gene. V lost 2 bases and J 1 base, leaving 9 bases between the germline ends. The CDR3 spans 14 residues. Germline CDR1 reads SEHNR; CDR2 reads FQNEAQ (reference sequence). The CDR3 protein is CASSLLPSSYEQYF. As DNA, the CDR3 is TGTGCCAGCAGCTTACTACCGAGTTCCTACGAGCAGTACTTC.

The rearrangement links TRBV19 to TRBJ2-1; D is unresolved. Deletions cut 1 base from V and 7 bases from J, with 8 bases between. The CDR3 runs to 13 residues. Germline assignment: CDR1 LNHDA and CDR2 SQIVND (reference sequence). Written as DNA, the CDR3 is TGTGCCAGTAGTATAGTAGCCGGGAATGAGCAGTTCTTC. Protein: CASSIVAGNEQFF.

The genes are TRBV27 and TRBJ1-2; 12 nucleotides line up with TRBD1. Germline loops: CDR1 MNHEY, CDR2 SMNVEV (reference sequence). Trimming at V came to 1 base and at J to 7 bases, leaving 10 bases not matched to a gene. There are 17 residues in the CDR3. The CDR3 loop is CASSLLGGQGAQIGYTF. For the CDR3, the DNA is TGTGCCAGCAGTTTATTAGGGGGACAGGGGGCGCAGATTGGCTACACCTTC.

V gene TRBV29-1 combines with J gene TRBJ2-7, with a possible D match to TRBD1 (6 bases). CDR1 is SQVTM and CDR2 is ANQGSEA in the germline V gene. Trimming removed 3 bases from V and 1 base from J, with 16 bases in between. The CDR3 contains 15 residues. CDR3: CSVEITGTPSYEQYF. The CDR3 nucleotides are TGCAGCGTTGAGATTACCGGGACACCGTCCTACGAGCAGTACTTC.

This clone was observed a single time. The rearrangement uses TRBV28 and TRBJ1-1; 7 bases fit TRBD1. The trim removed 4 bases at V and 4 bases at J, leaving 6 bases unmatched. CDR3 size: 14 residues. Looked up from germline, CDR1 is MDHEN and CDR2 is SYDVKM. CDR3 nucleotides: TGTGCCAGCAGTTCAGGGGGAAGTGTCACTGAAGCTTTCTTT. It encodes CASSSGGSVTEAFF.

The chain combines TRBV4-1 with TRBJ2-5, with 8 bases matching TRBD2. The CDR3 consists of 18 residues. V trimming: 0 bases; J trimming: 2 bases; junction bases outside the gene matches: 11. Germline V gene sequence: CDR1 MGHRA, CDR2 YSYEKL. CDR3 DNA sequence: TGCGCCAGCAGCCAAGATCCTGAGGGTAGCGGGGTTCAAGAGACCCAGTACTTC. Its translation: CASSQDPEGSGVQETQYF.

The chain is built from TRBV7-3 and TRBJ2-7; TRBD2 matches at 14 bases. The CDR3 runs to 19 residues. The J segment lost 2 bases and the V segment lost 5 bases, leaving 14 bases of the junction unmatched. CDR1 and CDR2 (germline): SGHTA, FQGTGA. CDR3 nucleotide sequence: TGTGCCAGCAGCCCGGCGGGACTAGCGGGGGCAAACTTCCCCTACGAGCAGTACTTC. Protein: CASSPAGLAGANFPYEQYF.

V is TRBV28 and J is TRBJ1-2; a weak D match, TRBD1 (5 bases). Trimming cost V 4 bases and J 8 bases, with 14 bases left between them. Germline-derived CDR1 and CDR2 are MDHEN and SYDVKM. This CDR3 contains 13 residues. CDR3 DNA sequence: TGTGCCAGCAGTTCATACAGGCCCCGGGGCTACACCTTC. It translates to CASSSYRPRGYTF.

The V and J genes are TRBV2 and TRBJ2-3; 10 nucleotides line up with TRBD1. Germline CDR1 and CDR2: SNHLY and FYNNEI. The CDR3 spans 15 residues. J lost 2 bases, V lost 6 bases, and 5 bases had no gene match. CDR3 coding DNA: TGTGCCAGCAGAGCGGGACAGGGGATCACAGATACGCAGTATTTT. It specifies CASRAGQGITDTQYF.

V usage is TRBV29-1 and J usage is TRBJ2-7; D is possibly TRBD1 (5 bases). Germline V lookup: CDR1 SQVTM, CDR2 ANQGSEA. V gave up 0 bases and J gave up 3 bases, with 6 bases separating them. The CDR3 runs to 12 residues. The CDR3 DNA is TGCAGCGTTGAAGACAGGGTCTACGAGCAGTACTTC. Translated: CSVEDRVYEQYF.

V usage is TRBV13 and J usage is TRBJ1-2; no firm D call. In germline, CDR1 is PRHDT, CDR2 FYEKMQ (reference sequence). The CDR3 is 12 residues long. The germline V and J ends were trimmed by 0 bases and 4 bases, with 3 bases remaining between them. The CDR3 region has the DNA TGTGCCAGCAGCTTAGGGGCCTATGGCTACACCTTC. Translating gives CASSLGAYGYTF.

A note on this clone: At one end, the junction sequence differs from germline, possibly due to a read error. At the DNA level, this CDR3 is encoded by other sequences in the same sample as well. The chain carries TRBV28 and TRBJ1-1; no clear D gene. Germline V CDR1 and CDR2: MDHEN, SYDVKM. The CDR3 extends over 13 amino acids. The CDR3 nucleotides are TGCGCCAGCAGAGTGAGGGCGAACACTGAAGCTTTCTTT. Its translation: CASRVRANTEAFF.

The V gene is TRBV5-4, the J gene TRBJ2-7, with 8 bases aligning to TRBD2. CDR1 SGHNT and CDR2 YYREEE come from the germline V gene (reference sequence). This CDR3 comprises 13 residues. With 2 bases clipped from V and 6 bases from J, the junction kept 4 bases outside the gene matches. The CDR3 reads CASSFRTSREQYF. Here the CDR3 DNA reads TGTGCCAGCAGCTTCCGGACTAGCCGCGAGCAGTACTTC.

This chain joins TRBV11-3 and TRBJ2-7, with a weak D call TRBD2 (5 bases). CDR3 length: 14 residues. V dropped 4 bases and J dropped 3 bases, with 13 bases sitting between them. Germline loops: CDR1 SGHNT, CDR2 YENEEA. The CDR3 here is CASSSGGVNYEQYF. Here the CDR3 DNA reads TGTGCCAGCAGCTCAGGAGGAGTAAACTACGAGCAGTACTTC. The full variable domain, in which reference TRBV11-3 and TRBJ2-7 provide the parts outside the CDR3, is EAGVVQSPRYKIIEKKQPVAFWCNPISGHNTLYWYLQNLGQGPELLIRYENEEAVDDSQLPKDRFSAERLKGVDSTLKIQPAELGDSAVYLCASSSGGVNYEQYFGPGTRLTVT.

The CDR3 spells CASSQGGVTEAFF. As DNA, the CDR3 is TGTGCCAGCAGCCAAGGGGGCGTCACTGAAGCTTTCTTT. The chain has TRBV4-2 and TRBJ1-1, with D perhaps TRBD1 (5 bases). The germline V and J ends were trimmed by 1 base and 4 bases, with 7 bases remaining between them. Germline V gene data show CDR1 as LGHNA and CDR2 as YNFKEQ. This CDR3 comprises 13 residues.

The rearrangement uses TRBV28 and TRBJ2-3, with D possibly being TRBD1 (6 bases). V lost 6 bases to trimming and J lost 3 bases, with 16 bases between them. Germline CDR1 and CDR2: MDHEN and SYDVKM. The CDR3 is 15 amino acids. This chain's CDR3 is CASSKDSFGTDTQYF. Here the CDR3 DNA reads TGTGCCAGCAGCAAGGACAGCTTCGGTACAGATACGCAGTATTTT.

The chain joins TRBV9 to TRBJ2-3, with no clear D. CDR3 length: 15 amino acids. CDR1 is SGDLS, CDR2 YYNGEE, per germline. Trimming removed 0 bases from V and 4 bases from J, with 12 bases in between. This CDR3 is CASSVVGHDADTQYF. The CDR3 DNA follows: TGTGCCAGCAGCGTAGTGGGCCACGACGCAGATACGCAGTATTTT.

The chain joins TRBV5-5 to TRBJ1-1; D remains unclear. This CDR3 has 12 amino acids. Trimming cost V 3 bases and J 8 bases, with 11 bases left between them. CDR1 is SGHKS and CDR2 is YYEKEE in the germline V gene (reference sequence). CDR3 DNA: TGTGCCAGCAGCTCCCCCCCAGGAGAAGCTTTCTTT. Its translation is CASSSPPGEAFF.

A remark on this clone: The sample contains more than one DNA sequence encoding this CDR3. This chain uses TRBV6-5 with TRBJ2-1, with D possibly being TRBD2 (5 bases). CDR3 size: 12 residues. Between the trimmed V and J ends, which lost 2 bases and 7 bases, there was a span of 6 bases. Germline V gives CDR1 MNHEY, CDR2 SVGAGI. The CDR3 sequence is CASSYGGNEQFF. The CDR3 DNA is TGTGCCAGCAGTTACGGAGGTAATGAGCAGTTCTTC.